The 2 T cell receptor beta chains below come from one sample, sequenced in a study of T-cell reconstitution after alpha-beta-depleted transplantation in children. Preparation of the TCRbeta library was carried out with unique molecular identifiers. TCRdb passed the PCR reads through MiXCR, listing each CDR3 protein once. The profile shows a few hundred thousand distinct CDR3 sequences, approximately 10% of them singletons. The sequenced sample was PBMCs from the stem cell graft donor, obtained from the stem cell graft. All receptors derive from a human donor who donated a stem cell graft to a child with acute lymphoblastic leukemia.

The V and J genes are TRBV6-1 and TRBJ1-5, with D unresolved. The germline CDR1 and CDR2 sequences are MNHNS and SASEGT. The CDR3 is 17 amino acids. The V gene lost 1 base and the J gene lost 2 bases, with 15 bases spanning the gap. The CDR3 nucleotides read TGTGCCAGCAGTGAAGGCTTAAGAGCGATTGGCAATCAGCCCCAGCATTTT. The encoded protein is CASSEGLRAIGNQPQHF.

This clonotype was found many times. Here the CDR3 reads CASSLLPGLGSYNEQFF. The CDR3 coding sequence is TGTGCCAGCAGCTTACTCCCCGGACTAGGAAGCTACAATGAGCAGTTCTTC. The rearrangement links TRBV7-3 to TRBJ2-1; 7 positions match TRBD2. Trimming took 2 bases from V and 3 from J; bases not matched to a gene: 10. Germline values: CDR1 SGHTA, CDR2 FQGTGA. The CDR3 is 17 residues long.